This is a list of T cell receptor beta chains from one sample in a study of shared clonotypes between healthy human individuals. TCRdb's table, derived via immunoSEQ multiplex PCR, lists solely in-frame clones and lacks some. The data contain around 370,000 clones, about 96% of them singletons. Sequencing was carried out using memory CD8+ T cells sorted from blood. These receptors all stem from a man aged 25 to 40 in good health. The conserved cysteine and the conserved F or W are not part of the CDR3 here. Each record gives: V gene, J gene, CDR3 protein.

v_gene: TRBV5-1
j_gene: TRBJ2-3
CDR3aa: ASSFSGTGSDTQY

v_gene: TRBV6-1
j_gene: TRBJ2-3
CDR3aa: ASSERGPYTQY

v_gene: TRBV6-7
j_gene: TRBJ2-5
CDR3aa: ASSYSKWVNQETQY

v_gene: TRBV13
j_gene: TRBJ2-3
CDR3aa: ASSLVRGTDTQY

v_gene: TRBV15
j_gene: TRBJ2-3
CDR3aa: ATSRDYSSTDTQN

v_gene: TRBV9
j_gene: TRBJ1-1
CDR3aa: ASSVGGARNTEAF

v_gene: TRBV11-2
j_gene: TRBJ2-3
CDR3aa: ASSLVQDTQY

v_gene: TRBV6-1
j_gene: TRBJ2-4
CDR3aa: ASSEVGSPSIQY

v_gene: TRBV10-2
j_gene: TRBJ2-7
CDR3aa: ASRTSGQIYEQY

v_gene: TRBV29-1
j_gene: TRBJ2-7
CDR3aa: SVEEGTGPLSYEQY

v_gene: TRBV6-5
j_gene: TRBJ1-4
CDR3aa: ASSPSRLGEKLF

v_gene: TRBV27
j_gene: TRBJ2-1
CDR3aa: ASSLTGLAGVRSYNEQF

v_gene: TRBV10-3
j_gene: TRBJ2-3
CDR3aa: AISEADHRESTDTQY

v_gene: TRBV10-2
j_gene: TRBJ2-1
CDR3aa: ASSENSGGSEQF

v_gene: TRBV11-2
j_gene: TRBJ1-1
CDR3aa: ASSLTGGTEAF

v_gene: TRBV18
j_gene: TRBJ2-6
CDR3aa: ASSPGFAGANVLT

v_gene: TRBV5-1
j_gene: TRBJ2-3
CDR3aa: ASSPRLVQDTQY

v_gene: TRBV20-1
j_gene: TRBJ2-5
CDR3aa: SAARETQY

v_gene: TRBV30
j_gene: TRBJ2-1
CDR3aa: ACLAGDGPYNEQF

v_gene: TRBV5-6
j_gene: TRBJ2-1
CDR3aa: ASSYNPYNEQF

v_gene: TRBV6-4
j_gene: TRBJ2-1
CDR3aa: ASSDQGGPYNEQF

v_gene: TRBV18
j_gene: TRBJ2-5
CDR3aa: ASSPGRETQY

v_gene: TRBV6-5
j_gene: TRBJ2-2
CDR3aa: ASSYSGGNTGELF

v_gene: TRBV27
j_gene: TRBJ1-2
CDR3aa: ASRQLGTPGNYGYT

v_gene: TRBV9
j_gene: TRBJ2-5
CDR3aa: ASSVAQETQY

v_gene: TRBV28
j_gene: TRBJ1-2
CDR3aa: ASSLWAGYGYT

v_gene: TRBV10-3
j_gene: TRBJ2-7
CDR3aa: AIRGGSEQY

v_gene: TRBV2
j_gene: TRBJ1-3
CDR3aa: ASSGRNTIY

v_gene: TRBV5-4
j_gene: TRBJ1-6
CDR3aa: ASSSSRSGSYNSPLH

v_gene: TRBV7-8
j_gene: TRBJ1-2
CDR3aa: ASSSDRDYGYT

v_gene: TRBV30
j_gene: TRBJ2-5
CDR3aa: AWSATTGTETQY

v_gene: TRBV5-1
j_gene: TRBJ2-7
CDR3aa: ASRLASGSSSYEQY

v_gene: TRBV2
j_gene: TRBJ2-5
CDR3aa: ASSRLALGTQY

v_gene: TRBV5-3
j_gene: TRBJ2-1
CDR3aa: ARSLLAGNEQF

v_gene: TRBV7-8
j_gene: TRBJ2-7
CDR3aa: ASSLGFSFSYEQY

v_gene: TRBV14
j_gene: TRBJ2-2
CDR3aa: ASSPLPGQGAGELF

v_gene: TRBV30
j_gene: TRBJ1-1
CDR3aa: AWSTHTEAF

v_gene: TRBV27
j_gene: TRBJ1-5
CDR3aa: ASSLSGDQPQH